This TCR beta chain was identified in a study of blood T cell repertoires in COVID-19 (dated by TCRdb to 2020 to 2021). Study-wide context: Samples covering the acute and convalescent phases of COVID-19 were provided by collaborators in the United States, Italy and Spain. The material from the prospective study consisted of cDNA or gDNA derived from T cells, B-cell-depleted T cells, or PBMCs. Deeply sampled blood TCRbeta repertoires from subjects exposed to, actively infected with, or recovered from COVID-19 were included in the dataset. A freely available public database, intended as a resource for researchers studying the immune response to SARS-CoV-2, is where the repertoires were released. Samples were obtained from the ongoing ImmuneRACE study (first 160 participants) and from 1,254 subjects provided by 6 global collaborators. Sample metadata almost always included a de-identified subject ID, COVID-19 status, age in years and sex. Where available, HLA class I and class II types were obtained from metadata supplied by the sample provider rather than from assay-based typing. Study-level results and caveats: How much clinical and demographic metadata was included differed by source and by participant, and the metadata was provided uncurated.

Worth noting for this clone: Its antigen target is currently unknown. Base-call qualities are not available, and no considerably larger clone is one nucleotide away.

TCRbeta CDR3 regions were amplified from genomic DNA by means of the immunoSEQ Assay, a bias-controlled multiplex PCR. The authors' analysis ran thus. The number of nucleated cells in each sample was estimated by amplification of reference gene primers within the assay. Sequence reads were collapsed and filtered to measure the absolute abundance of every unique TCRbeta CDR3 rearrangement. For each sample, productive Simpson clonality was calculated by taking the square root of Simpson's diversity index across productive rearrangements. TCRdb holds this immuneACCESS table with in-frame rearrangements only. Some clones are missing; in checked studies, unresolved V genes explain under half, and the rest has no known cause. Clone size and V and J calls were adopted from that table, with D and trimming inferred from the DNA. In this sample the table shows about 42,000 clones, more than 70% of which occur a single time. Approximately 60% of the sample comes from the top ten.

Each collaborating institution followed its own protocols to collect whole blood in K2EDTA tubes. For TCRbeta analysis, collaborators shipped samples as frozen whole blood, isolated PBMCs, or DNA extracted from either of those sample types. Spanning cysteine to phenylalanine, the CDR3 consists of 15 amino acids. Solely the CDR3 DNA is kept, with 45 bases framed from the first base. Via the germline V gene, CDR1 is MNHEY and CDR2 SVGEGT. The junction shows trimming of 6 bases on V and 0 bases on J, and the gene matches do not reach 5 bases of it. The rearranged segments are TRBV6-2 or TRBV6-3 and TRBJ1-3, with 7 junctional bases fitting TRBD1. This receptor was taken from a man in his 70s with acute or convalescent COVID-19. Sequencing was done on a sample of peripheral blood. The CDR3 has the sequence CASSPTGTSGNTIYF. The nucleotide sequence reads as follows: TGTGCCAGCAGCCCGACAGGGACCTCTGGAAACACCATATATTTT.